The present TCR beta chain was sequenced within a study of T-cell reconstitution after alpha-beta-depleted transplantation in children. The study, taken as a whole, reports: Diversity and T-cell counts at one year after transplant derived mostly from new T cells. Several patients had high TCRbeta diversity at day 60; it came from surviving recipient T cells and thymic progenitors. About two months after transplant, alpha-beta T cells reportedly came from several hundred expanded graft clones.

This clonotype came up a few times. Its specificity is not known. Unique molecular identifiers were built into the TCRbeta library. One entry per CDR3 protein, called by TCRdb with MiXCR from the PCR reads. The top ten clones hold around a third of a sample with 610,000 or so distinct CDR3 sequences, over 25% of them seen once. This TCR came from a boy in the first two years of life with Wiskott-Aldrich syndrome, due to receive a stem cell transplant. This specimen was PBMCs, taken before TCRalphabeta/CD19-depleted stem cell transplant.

The CDR3 region is CASSSGVETQYF. Written as DNA, the CDR3 is TGTGCCAGCTCTTCAGGGGTAGAGACCCAGTACTTC. The V call is TRBV6-6, the J call TRBJ2-5, with TRBD1 as a possible D gene (6 bases). The CDR3 length is 12 residues. Trimming removed 8 bases from V and 4 bases from J, with 11 bases in between. Germline V gene lookup returns CDR1 MNHNY and CDR2 SVGAGI (reference sequence).